One and the same sample provided the 17 T cell receptor beta chains below, sequenced in a study of T cell changes during pregnancy in multiple sclerosis. The method was immunoSEQ multiplex PCR; TCRdb's version includes in-frame clones alone and lacks a portion of them. This table holds 75,000 to 85,000 clones, 90% to 95% found once. The input for sequencing was peripheral blood, taken in the second trimester of pregnancy. Receptors were obtained from a female donor with multiple sclerosis, enrolled in a pregnancy study.

The chain has TRBV6-5 and TRBJ1-1; D is possibly TRBD1 (6 bases). Between the trimmed V and J ends, which lost 2 bases and 3 bases, there was a span of 13 bases. The CDR3 runs to 15 residues. Germline V gives CDR1 MNHEY, CDR2 SVGAGI. CDR3 residues: CASSYTYRVDTEAFF. The CDR3 DNA is TGTGCCAGCAGTTACACGTACAGGGTCGACACTGAAGCTTTCTTT.

This clone has only one observation. The chain carries TRBV14 and TRBJ2-2, with TRBD2 as a possible D gene (6 bases). The CDR3 runs 11 residues. Germline CDR1 and CDR2: SGHDN and FVKESK. The V gene lost 1 base and the J gene lost 15 bases, with 9 bases spanning the gap. CDR3 sequence reads: CASSQGGEVFF. CDR3 nucleotides: TGTGCCAGCAGCCAAGGGGGGGAAGTGTTTTTT.

The rearrangement joins TRBV18 to TRBJ2-7; TRBD1 might be the D (6 bases). CDR1 is KGHSH and CDR2 is LQKENI in the germline V gene. The CDR3 is 15 amino acids. Trimming removed 2 bases from V and 4 bases from J, with 15 bases in between. Here the CDR3 reads CASSPTTGRLYEQYF. The CDR3 bases are TGTGCCAGCTCACCAACGACAGGACGTCTGTACGAGCAGTACTTC. Filled out from reference TRBV18 and TRBJ2-7, the complete variable domain reads NAGVMQNPRHLVRRRGQEARLRCSPMKGHSHVYWYRQLPEEGLKFMVYLQKENIIDESGMPKERFSAEFPKEGPSILRIQQVVRGDSAAYFCASSPTTGRLYEQYFGPGTRLTVT.

CDR3 sequence: CASSGYQGMDQPQHF. The CDR3 DNA reads TGTGCCAGCAGTGGATATCAGGGGATGGATCAGCCCCAGCATTTT. The chain couples TRBV2 to TRBJ1-5; tentatively, D is TRBD1 (6 bases). Trimming removed 4 bases from V and 5 bases from J, with 15 bases in between. CDR1 is SNHLY and CDR2 is FYNNEI in the germline V gene. The CDR3 runs 15 residues.

The CDR3 nucleotides read TGTGCCAGCAGTTCCTCGGGGGGTATTAAGGGGACTGAAGCTTTCTTT. It encodes CASSSSGGIKGTEAFF. This rearrangement joins TRBV7-9 to TRBJ1-1, with D possibly being TRBD1 (5 bases). Germline CDR1 is SEHNR and CDR2 is FQNEAQ (reference sequence). V was cut by 6 bases and J by 5 bases, with 22 bases left in between. The CDR3 totals 16 residues.

V is TRBV10-1 and J is TRBJ2-2; D is ambiguous. The germline CDR1 and CDR2 sequences are WNHNN and SYGVQD (reference sequence). This CDR3 is 16 amino acids long. With 0 bases removed from V and 4 bases from J, the gap between germline ends came to 12 bases. This chain's CDR3 is CASSESRGSTTGELFF. CDR3 sequence (DNA): TGCGCCAGCAGTGAGTCTCGTGGCAGTACCACCGGGGAGCTGTTTTTT.

This chain joins TRBV11-2 and TRBJ1-4; D is perhaps TRBD1 (6 bases). CDR1 is SGHAT and CDR2 is FQNNGV in the germline V gene. The V end lost 1 base, the J end lost 3 bases, and 9 bases lay between the germline ends. CDR3 length: 15 amino acids. The DNA for the CDR3 is TGTGCCAGCAGCTTAGTGACAGGCCCTAATGAAAAACTGTTTTTT. Translated: CASSLVTGPNEKLFF.

The rearrangement joins TRBV7-2 to TRBJ2-1; 11 bases line up with TRBD1. The germline CDR1 and CDR2 sequences are SGHTA and FQGNSA. Trimming at V came to 7 bases and at J to 7 bases, leaving 9 bases not matched to a gene. This CDR3 region has 15 residues. CDR3 bases: TGTGCCAGCACCAAAGACCGGGACAGGGGGAATGAGCAGTTCTTC. It specifies CASTKDRDRGNEQFF.

CDR3 DNA sequence: TGCGCCAGCAGTGGGTTAGACACCTTC. It codes for CASSGLDTF. The chain has TRBV10-2 and TRBJ1-2; unclear D gene. Germline V gene lookup returns CDR1 WSHSY and CDR2 SAAADI. V was shortened by 4 bases and J by 12 bases, with 6 bases between the two germline ends. This CDR3 is 9 amino acids long.

The rearrangement joins TRBV6-1 to TRBJ1-5; 8 bases line up with TRBD1. From germline, CDR1 is MNHNS and CDR2 SASEGT. The junction had 4 bases not matched to a gene; V was cut back by 1 base and J by 5 bases. The CDR3 length is 15 residues. CDR3 DNA sequence: TGTGCCAGCAGTGAAGGAAGGACAGGGTATCAGCCCCAGCATTTT. Protein product: CASSEGRTGYQPQHF.

The J gene is TRBJ2-1, the V gene TRBV7-9; no definite D call. The CDR3 extends over 13 amino acids. V lost 1 base to trimming and J lost 4 bases, with 5 bases between them. CDR1 and CDR2 from the germline V gene are SEHNR and FQNEAQ (reference sequence). The chain's CDR3 is CASSLGAYNEQFF. CDR3 coding DNA: TGTGCCAGCAGCTTAGGGGCATACAATGAGCAGTTCTTC. The full variable domain, with the rest looked up from reference TRBV7-9 and TRBJ2-1, is DTGVSQNPRHKITKRGQNVTFRCDPISEHNRLYWYRQTLGQGPEFLTYFQNEAQLEKSRLLSDRFSAERPKGSFSTLEIQRTEQGDSAMYLCASSLGAYNEQFFGPGTRLTVL.

This clone was counted only a few times. The chain employs TRBV10-2 and TRBJ2-5, with TRBD1 matching over 10 bases. This CDR3 spans 14 amino acids. The trim removed 2 bases at V and 7 bases at J, leaving 4 bases unmatched. CDR1 WSHSY and CDR2 SAAADI come from the germline V gene. CDR3 in DNA: TGCGCCAGCAGTGAGGACAGGGGGCGAGGGACCCAGTACTTC. Protein sequence: CASSEDRGRGTQYF.

The chain employs TRBV27 and TRBJ1-5; tentatively, D is TRBD1 (6 bases). From germline, CDR1 is MNHEY and CDR2 SMNVEV (reference sequence). The CDR3 has 16 residues. With 5 bases removed from V and 6 bases from J, the gap between germline ends came to 20 bases. CDR3 in amino acids: CASSVSWGQLSQPQHF. The CDR3 DNA reads TGTGCCAGCAGTGTCTCCTGGGGACAATTGAGTCAGCCCCAGCATTTT.

The chain recombines TRBV10-1 with TRBJ1-5; 11 nucleotides agree with TRBD1. Germline assignment: CDR1 WNHNN and CDR2 SYGVQD (reference sequence). V was pared by 4 bases and J by 5 bases, with 1 base of the junction left unmatched. This CDR3 is 14 amino acids long. In DNA, the CDR3 is TGCGCCAGCAGTGGGGACAGGGGGGATCAGCCCCAGCATTTT. As protein: CASSGDRGDQPQHF.

The chain is built from TRBV2 and TRBJ1-5, with D hard to call. The CDR3 covers 11 residues. Germline V gene sequence: CDR1 SNHLY, CDR2 FYNNEI. Trimming shortened V by 6 bases and J by 12 bases, and 12 bases separated the two germline ends. Written as DNA, the CDR3 is TGTGCCAGCAGGGAAAGAGTCGGCCAGCATTTT. Its protein is CASRERVGQHF. The full variable domain, completed using reference TRBV2 and TRBJ1-5, is EPEVTQTPSHQVTQMGQEVILRCVPISNHLYFYWYRQILGQKVEFLVSFYNNEISEKSEIFDDQFSVERPDGSNFTLKIRSTKLEDSAMYFCASRERVGQHFGDGTRLSIL.

The chain joins TRBV6-1 to TRBJ2-7, with D perhaps matching TRBD2 (6 bases). Trimming cost V 4 bases and J 8 bases, with 9 bases left between them. Germline-derived CDR1 and CDR2 are MNHNS and SASEGT. The CDR3 contains 11 residues. The CDR3 spells CASSGTNKQYF. The DNA for the CDR3 is TGTGCCAGCAGTGGGACTAACAAGCAGTACTTC.

The chain links TRBV6-5 to TRBJ2-2; 7 nucleotides agree with TRBD2. In germline, CDR1 is MNHEY, CDR2 SVGAGI. The CDR3 sequence is 14 residues long. The trim removed 7 bases at V and 1 base at J, leaving 3 bases unmatched. In nucleotides, the CDR3 is TGTGCCAGCAACACGGGGGGGAACACCGGGGAGCTGTTTTTT. Translating it yields CASNTGGNTGELFF.